Presented here are 2 T cell receptor beta chains from one specimen sequenced in a study of blood T cells in healthy people across ages. PCR was performed a second time for roughly 6 to 12 cycles using a sample-barcoded 5' primer and a J-beta primer mix. TCRdb re-called the 5' RACE reads with MiXCR, one entry per CDR3 protein. The sample lists 550,000 to 600,000 distinct CDR3 sequences; 47% were seen once. The sequencing sample was made of blood. All receptors come from a man older than 75 in good health.

This clonotype was counted ten times or more. The chain uses TRBV27 and TRBJ1-2; 8 bases are shared with TRBD1. V trimming: 8 bases; J trimming: 5 bases; junction bases outside the gene matches: 7. The CDR3 is made up of 13 amino acids. Germline V gene sequence: CDR1 MNHEY, CDR2 SMNVEV (reference sequence). CDR3 DNA sequence: TGTGCCAGCTCCGACAGGGGTGGTTATGGCTACACCTTC. Translated, it gives CASSDRGGYGYTF.

This clonotype was recorded at least ten times. This chain joins TRBV20-1 and TRBJ2-7; TRBD2 matches at 10 bases. Trimming at V came to 6 bases and at J to 2 bases, leaving 4 bases not matched to a gene. Looked up from germline, CDR1 is DFQATT and CDR2 is SNEGSKA (reference sequence). The CDR3 loop spans 13 amino acids. The CDR3 DNA reads as TGCAGTGCCATGACTAGCGGGCCCTACGAGCAGTACTTC. Its protein product is CSAMTSGPYEQYF.